This is a list of T cell receptor beta chains from one sample in a study of CD8 T cells in Susac syndrome. TCRdb analysed the immunoSEQ multiplex PCR reads with MiXCR anew, one entry per CDR3 protein. The sample has roughly 50,000 distinct CDR3 sequences; more than 85% are singletons. The sample consisted of CD8+ T cells from PBMCs. Source of these receptors: a human donor in good health. Each CDR3 is given with its conserved first and last residue. The D gene is left open where the match is weak. Clone size is not always given. Where it is, it says once, few, many or a class for expanded clones.

D gene	clone size	V gene	J gene	CDR3 DNA	CDR3 protein
-	-	TRBV24-1	TRBJ2-5	TGTGCCACCAGTGGTCGGTATCGTACAGAGACCCAGTACTTC	CATSGRYRTETQYF
-	-	TRBV6-1	TRBJ2-7	TGTGCCAGCAGTCTGCAGGACGGGAGCTACGAGCAGTACTTC	CASSLQDGSYEQYF
-	-	TRBV20-1	TRBJ1-4	TGCAGTGCCCCGGCCCCTGGCGGCGCAACTAATGAAAAACTGTTTTTT	CSAPAPGGATNEKLFF
-	-	TRBV28	TRBJ2-3	TGTGCCAGCAGTTTACGTCTAGCCGCAATAGATACGCAGTATTTT	CASSLRLAAIDTQYF
-	once	TRBV28	TRBJ1-1	TGTGCCGCGGATGCAGGGAGGGGAAAAACTGAAGCTTTCTTT	CAADAGRGKTEAFF
-	-	TRBV28	TRBJ2-7	TGTGCCAGCGTACATACAGCCTCCTACGAGCAGTACTTC	CASVHTASYEQYF
-	-	TRBV28	TRBJ1-2	TGTGCCAGCAGTTTCGACGGTAACTATGGCTACACCTTC	CASSFDGNYGYTF
-	-	TRBV18	TRBJ2-3	TGTGCCAGCTCACCAGTCGGCGCAGGAACAGATACGCAGTATTTT	CASSPVGAGTDTQYF
-	-	TRBV29-1	TRBJ2-7	TGCAGCGCTGGGGGGTGGGGACAATGGTCCTACGAGCAGTACTTC	CSAGGWGQWSYEQYF
TRBD2	-	TRBV25-1	TRBJ2-1	TGTGCCAGCAGTGATAGGACTAGTCGCAATGAGCAGTTCTTC	CASSDRTSRNEQFF
-	-	TRBV19	TRBJ2-2	TGTGCCAGTAGCTACACCGGGGAGCTGTTTTTT	CASSYTGELFF
-	-	TRBV27	TRBJ2-7	TGTGTTACACAGAACAGTTTCAGCTCCTACGAGCAGTACTTC	CVTQNSFSSYEQYF
-	-	TRBV7-9	TRBJ2-6	TGTGCCAGCAGCTTAAATAAGGGCTCTGGGGCCAACGTCCTGACTTTC	CASSLNKGSGANVLTF
TRBD2	-	TRBV7-9	TRBJ2-6	TGTGCCACACCCGGGGGGACTGGGGCCAACGTCCTGACTTTC	CATPGGTGANVLTF
TRBD2	-	TRBV5-1	TRBJ2-1	TGCGCCAGCAGCTTAGAGACTAGCGGGAGCAATGAGCAGTTCTTC	CASSLETSGSNEQFF
-	-	TRBV4-1	TRBJ2-2	TGCGCCAGCACCGAAGGGGCGTACACCGGGGAGCTGTTTTTT	CASTEGAYTGELFF
-	once	TRBV27	TRBJ2-1	TGTGCCAGCAGTGCAGACTATTACTACAATGAGCAGTTCTTC	CASSADYYYNEQFF
TRBD1	-	TRBV2	TRBJ2-2	TGTGCCACCAGACAGGGGCACCTCACCGGGGAGCTGTTTTTT	CATRQGHLTGELFF
TRBD2	-	TRBV13	TRBJ2-1	TGTGCCAGCAGCTTAGGGGGGAGAGTAGCGGGGTTCTTC	CASSLGGRVAGFF
TRBD2	-	TRBV6-2/TRBV6-3	TRBJ2-3	TGTGCCAGCAGTTACACTAGCGGGAGCACAGATACGCAGTATTTT	CASSYTSGSTDTQYF
TRBD2	-	TRBV20-1	TRBJ2-7	TGCAGTGCTGAGTGGACTAGCGGGGACTACGAGCAGTACTTC	CSAEWTSGDYEQYF
-	-	TRBV5-1	TRBJ2-7	TGCGCCAGCAGCTTGGCCGATGGGGGCGAGCAGTACTTC	CASSLADGGEQYF
-	-	TRBV3-1	TRBJ2-5	TGTGCCAGCAGCCAAGAGGGCAGCCAAGAGACCCAGTACTTC	CASSQEGSQETQYF
-	once	TRBV7-2	TRBJ2-3	TGTGCCAGCAACGAAGTGGGGCTAGTCACAGATACGCAGTATTTT	CASNEVGLVTDTQYF
-	-	TRBV6-1	TRBJ2-3	TGTGCCAGCAGTCGCTGGACAGATAGCACAGATACGCAGTATTTT	CASSRWTDSTDTQYF
-	-	TRBV5-1	TRBJ2-7	TGCGCCAGCAGCGACCCGGGTGGGCTTCACTACGAGCAGTACTTC	CASSDPGGLHYEQYF
TRBD2	-	TRBV18	TRBJ2-2	TGTGCCAGCTCACCAGCGGGAGGGCCGCTTGCCGGGGAGCTGTTTTTT	CASSPAGGPLAGELFF
-	-	TRBV19	TRBJ1-1	TGTGCCAGTACGACCTTCGGGATTACTGAAGCTTTCTTT	CASTTFGITEAFF
-	once	TRBV5-1	TRBJ2-3	TGCGCCAGCAGCTTGACAGGGTCCTACACAGATACGCAGTATTTT	CASSLTGSYTDTQYF
-	once	TRBV7-9	TRBJ2-3	TGTGCCAGCTTTCTTTTTCCCTCAGGACACGATACGCAGTATTTT	CASFLFPSGHDTQYF